The present T cell receptor beta chain was sequenced within a study of Tregs in tolerant kidney transplant recipients. CD4+CD25+CD127- Tregs, CD4+CD25- non-Tregs, CD4 and CD8 cells were sorted. Study-level findings and limits: Tregs expanded with activated donor B cells seemed most donor-specific. The small number of patients limits these findings pending further validation.

A few counts support this clone. Its antigen is not identified. Profiled with immunoSEQ multiplex PCR; TCRdb holds only in-frame clones, not every one. The sample holds around 61,000 clones, more than 70% seen once. The sequence was collected from a human donor in good health. Material for sequencing was CD4+ T cells from blood.

The CDR3 DNA is TGCGCCAGCAGCCAACCCCTAGCCAGAAATGAGCAGTTCTTC. Amino acids: CASSQPLARNEQFF. The chain combines TRBV4-1 with TRBJ2-1; weak D call: TRBD2 (5 bases). The V gene lost 2 bases and the J gene lost 7 bases, with 12 bases spanning the gap. CDR1 MGHRA and CDR2 YSYEKL come from the germline V gene. This CDR3 has 14 amino acids.